Sequencing of this T cell receptor beta chain was carried out in a study of pediatric ulcerative colitis. Study-wide points: Total lymphocyte DNA, not sorted subsets, was the template. Blood-rectal clonal overlap within each person was significantly higher in ulcerative colitis patients than controls. Rectal repertoires separated controls, mild-moderate and acute severe colitis.

Sequencing was at survey level. Repertoires were generated with immunoSEQ multiplex PCR, while TCRdb's copy carries only in-frame clones and drops some. This table has 15,000 to 20,000 clones, more than 75% appearing once. One to two pinch biopsies were taken from the rectum during colonoscopy. Looked up from germline, CDR1 is WSHSY and CDR2 is SAAADI. The V end was cut by 5 bases, the J end by 2 bases, with 10 bases between. CDR3 length: 14 amino acids. Concerning this clone: What it recognizes is unknown.

This TCR was recovered from a boy aged 5 to 17 who was a control in a study of pediatric ulcerative colitis. The rearrangement uses TRBV10-2 and TRBJ2-1, with D unclear. The sequencing input was gut tissue. The CDR3 protein is CASSPVLTYNEQFF. The DNA of the CDR3 is TGCGCCAGCAGTCCTGTATTAACCTACAATGAGCAGTTCTTC.